This TCR beta chain was documented in a study of technical replicates of blood from a few donors. CDR3 length equals 13 residues. Germline V gene data show CDR1 as SGHTA and CDR2 as FQGTGA. Trimming at V came to 5 bases and at J to 7 bases, leaving 6 bases not matched to a gene. Measured with immunoSEQ multiplex PCR; TCRdb has only the in-frame clones, and not every one. The data show some 82,000 clones, with 97% seen just once and 0.15% to 0.2% held by the top ten. What was sequenced was T cells isolated from PBMCs. This receptor was obtained from a human donor in good health. V is TRBV7-3 and J is TRBJ1-1; the match to TRBD1 covers 8 bases. CDR3 sequence: CASSTDRDGEAFF. The CDR3 region has the DNA TGTGCCAGCAGCACGGACAGGGACGGTGAAGCTTTCTTT.